A single sample gave rise to the 18 T cell receptor beta chains below, sequenced in a study of cytotoxic CD8 clonotypes in ibrutinib-treated CLL. The assay was immunoSEQ multiplex PCR, and TCRdb's table has in-frame clones only and misses some. The table shows 300,000 to 400,000 clones, with about 61% occurring only once. Source: PBMCs, taken after 36 months of ibrutinib treatment. Receptors were obtained from a human donor with chronic lymphocytic leukemia.

CDR3 DNA: TGTGCCAGCGGGGTAAGGGTTCAGCCCCAGCATTTT. It translates to CASGVRVQPQHF. This chain joins TRBV6-1 and TRBJ1-5; D is ambiguous. V was trimmed by 8 bases and J by 6 bases, leaving 11 bases between them. Germline values: CDR1 MNHNS, CDR2 SASEGT. The CDR3 totals 12 residues.

V is TRBV29-1 and J is TRBJ1-3, with D unresolved. The CDR3 spans 12 residues. Trimming shortened V by 5 bases and J by 2 bases, and 7 bases separated the two germline ends. From germline, CDR1 is SQVTM and CDR2 ANQGSEA. This CDR3 reads CSVLYTGNTIYF. As DNA, the CDR3 is TGCAGCGTTCTGTACACTGGAAACACCATATATTTT.

The V and J genes are TRBV7-9 and TRBJ2-5; D tentatively reads TRBD1 or TRBD2 (5 bases each). The CDR3 consists of 14 residues. Germline V CDR1 and CDR2: SEHNR, FQNEAQ (reference sequence). V was trimmed by 5 bases and J by 1 base, leaving 11 bases between them. This CDR3 is CASSEGRLQETQYF. CDR3 bases: TGTGCCAGCAGCGAGGGACGCCTCCAAGAGACCCAGTACTTC.

The rearrangement joins TRBV25-1 to TRBJ2-7; the D gene could be TRBD1 or TRBD2 (5 bases each). The V gene's germline CDR1 is MGHDK and CDR2 SYGVNS. V was clipped by 3 bases and J by 7 bases, with 19 bases between them. The CDR3 is 15 amino acids. The CDR3 region is CASSDRAGSLGEQYF. In DNA form, the CDR3 reads TGTGCCAGCAGTGATAGGGCAGGGAGCTTGGGGGAGCAGTACTTC.

The count of this clone is one. This chain joins TRBV7-9 and TRBJ2-7, with 7 bases aligning to TRBD1. Germline V gene data show CDR1 as SEHNR and CDR2 as FQNEAQ (reference sequence). With 3 bases clipped from V and 3 bases from J, the junction kept 2 bases outside the gene matches. The CDR3 totals 13 residues. The CDR3 sequence: CASSFDRDYEQYF. Written as DNA, the CDR3 is TGTGCCAGCAGCTTCGACAGGGACTACGAGCAGTACTTC.

This clone was seen a handful of times. V and J are TRBV2 and TRBJ1-6; possibly TRBD1 for D (6 bases). V lost 7 bases, J lost 11 bases, and 21 bases lay in between. CDR3 length: 15 amino acids. Germline-derived CDR1 and CDR2 are SNHLY and FYNNEI. DNA of the CDR3: TGTGCCAGCATCCAAGCGTGGGGGGCGCGTACACCCCTCCACTTT. Its translation is CASIQAWGARTPLHF.

The chain is built from TRBV7-9 and TRBJ1-2, with D uncertain. V lost 0 bases and J lost 6, with 11 bases in between. Germline CDR1 and CDR2: SEHNR and FQNEAQ (reference sequence). The CDR3 runs to 14 residues. The CDR3 DNA is TGTGCCAGCAGCTTAGCGTACACTCCAGATGGCTACACCTTC. This codes for CASSLAYTPDGYTF.

This sequence joins TRBV18 and TRBJ2-7, with no clear D. The length of the CDR3 is 14 residues. Trimming removed 1 base at V and 5 bases at J, with 12 bases between. Germline V lookup: CDR1 KGHSH, CDR2 LQKENI. CDR3 region: CASSPQSWGNEQYF. For the CDR3, the DNA is TGTGCCAGCTCACCACAGTCTTGGGGAAACGAGCAGTACTTC.

V gene TRBV29-1 combines with J gene TRBJ2-1; 7 bases map to TRBD1. Germline loops: CDR1 SQVTM, CDR2 ANQGSEA. After removal of 4 bases from V and 7 bases from J, the junction contained 7 bases not matched to a gene. The CDR3 has 13 residues. CDR3 region: CSVAGGLINEQFF. DNA for the CDR3: TGCAGCGTTGCAGGGGGTCTCATAAATGAGCAGTTCTTC.

The chain is built from TRBV9 and TRBJ2-5, with a weak D call TRBD2 (6 bases). Trimming removed 4 bases from V and 5 bases from J, with 15 bases in between. Per germline, CDR1 SGDLS and CDR2 YYNGEE. The CDR3 is made up of 14 amino acids. The CDR3 DNA sequence: TGTGCCAGCAGCCCTATCCCGGGAGTCGAGACCCAGTACTTC. It codes for CASSPIPGVETQYF.

This clone was seen more than once but under ten times. The J gene is TRBJ2-3, the V gene TRBV7-3; D uncertain. The CDR3 sequence is 14 residues long. The V gene's germline CDR1 is SGHTA and CDR2 FQGTGA. V was trimmed by 1 base and J by 4 bases, leaving 9 bases between them. CDR3 sequence (DNA): TGTGCCAGCAGCTTAATGCACGGACCAGATACGCAGTATTTT. Translated: CASSLMHGPDTQYF.

The V call is TRBV6-6, the J call TRBJ2-2; D ambiguous. Per germline, CDR1 MNHNY and CDR2 SVGAGI (reference sequence). The ends were cut back, 2 bases at V and 3 bases at J, with 13 bases in the middle. This CDR3 comprises 16 residues. CDR3 amino acids: CASSYVPILDTGELFF. For the CDR3, the DNA is TGTGCCAGCAGTTACGTCCCAATTCTAGACACCGGGGAGCTGTTTTTT.

In its sample, this clone was seen a few times. The J gene is TRBJ2-3, the V gene TRBV27; TRBD2 agrees at 9 bases. The V gene's germline CDR1 is MNHEY and CDR2 SMNVEV (reference sequence). The CDR3 has 15 residues. J was trimmed by 1 base and V by 5 bases; bases with no gene match: 4. DNA for the CDR3: TGTGCCAGCAGTCAGGCGGGGGGGGGCACAGATACGCAGTATTTT. Protein product: CASSQAGGGTDTQYF.

The CDR3 here is CSGRRGGTEAFF. The CDR3 DNA sequence: TGCAGCGGGCGCAGGGGGGGGACTGAAGCTTTCTTT. The chain uses TRBV29-1 and TRBJ1-1, with 7 bases aligning to TRBD1. With V trimmed by 7 bases and J by 5 bases, 7 bases remained unmatched. Germline lookup yields CDR1 SQVTM and CDR2 ANQGSEA. The CDR3 length is 12 residues.

The chain joins TRBV5-1 to TRBJ2-1; tentatively, D is TRBD1 (6 bases). V lost 0 bases, J lost 9 bases, and 16 bases lay in between. Germline loops: CDR1 SGHRS, CDR2 YFSETQ. This CDR3 region has 15 residues. CDR3 DNA: TGCGCCAGCAGCTTGGCCGGAACCCTACAGGGTGAGCAGTTCTTC. Amino acids: CASSLAGTLQGEQFF.

The chain joins TRBV28 to TRBJ2-5; D may be TRBD1 or TRBD2 (5 bases each). CDR1 MDHEN and CDR2 SYDVKM come from the germline V gene. This CDR3 comprises 16 residues. The ends were cut back, 4 bases at V and 5 bases at J, with 20 bases in the middle. DNA for the CDR3: TGTGCCAGCAGTTCCCGGGACCACGGGGCGTTGGAGACCCAGTACTTC. This translates into CASSSRDHGALETQYF.

The chain uses TRBV6-1 and TRBJ1-5, with a possible D match to TRBD1 (6 bases). The V gene lost 1 base and the J gene lost 1 base, with 11 bases spanning the gap. The CDR3 consists of 16 residues. Germline CDR1 is MNHNS and CDR2 is SASEGT. CDR3 DNA sequence: TGTGCCAGCAGTGAAGGGGGGGCCAGGAGCAATCAGCCCCAGCATTTT. Amino acid sequence: CASSEGGARSNQPQHF.

V gene TRBV5-1 combines with J gene TRBJ2-5, with 9 positions matching TRBD1. After removal of 3 bases from V and 5 bases from J, the junction contained 8 bases not matched to a gene. CDR1 and CDR2 (germline): SGHRS, YFSETQ. The CDR3 consists of 15 residues. CDR3 loop: CASSSPGQGYETQYF. The CDR3 region has the DNA TGCGCCAGCAGCTCGCCGGGACAGGGATACGAGACCCAGTACTTC.